This is a list of T cell receptor beta chains from one sample in a study of T cell responses to AZD1222 COVID-19 vaccine. Clones were read by immunoSEQ multiplex PCR, and TCRdb kept only the in-frame ones, dropping some. The data show roughly 180,000 clones, approximately 91% seen once. This specimen was peripheral blood, taken 28 days after the second AZD1222 dose. The receptor source for this set is an adult who received the AZD1222 COVID-19 vaccine. The CDR3 runs from the conserved cysteine through the conserved F or W. D genes are given only for firm matches. Clone size is shown for a subset of rows, as once, few, many or a class of expanded clone.

D gene: -; clone size: -; J gene: TRBJ1-6; V gene: TRBV6-5; CDR3 DNA: TGTGCCAGCAGTTACGGCCAGACAGCCTATAATTCACCCCTCCACTTT; CDR3 protein: CASSYGQTAYNSPLHF
D gene: -; clone size: -; J gene: TRBJ1-1; V gene: TRBV7-9; CDR3 DNA: TGTGCCAGCAGCTTAGCGCCTACAGGTATGAACACTGAAGCTTTCTTT; CDR3 protein: CASSLAPTGMNTEAFF
D gene: -; clone size: -; J gene: TRBJ2-3; V gene: TRBV7-2; CDR3 DNA: TGTGCCAGCAGCTTAGGACTATCTACAGATACGCAGTATTTT; CDR3 protein: CASSLGLSTDTQYF
D gene: -; clone size: -; J gene: TRBJ2-1; V gene: TRBV5-1; CDR3 DNA: TGCGCCAGCAGCTTCTTCGGGAGTGGCAATGAGCAGTTCTTC; CDR3 protein: CASSFFGSGNEQFF
D gene: -; clone size: -; J gene: TRBJ2-5; V gene: TRBV7-2; CDR3 DNA: TGTGCCAGCAGCTTAGCGAGCGAGACCCAGTACTTC; CDR3 protein: CASSLASETQYF
D gene: -; clone size: -; J gene: TRBJ1-1; V gene: TRBV28; CDR3 DNA: TGTGCCAGCAGAGAAGACCAAAAGGGGAACACTGAAGCTTTCTTT; CDR3 protein: CASREDQKGNTEAFF
D gene: TRBD1; clone size: -; J gene: TRBJ1-2; V gene: TRBV5-4; CDR3 DNA: TGTGCCAGCAGCTTGCGTTCGGGACAGGGCCACTATGGCTACACCTTC; CDR3 protein: CASSLRSGQGHYGYTF
D gene: -; clone size: -; J gene: TRBJ1-2; V gene: TRBV28; CDR3 DNA: TGTGCCAGCAGCCCTCTCCGGGACGGGGCCGCGAAAGGCTACACCTTC; CDR3 protein: CASSPLRDGAAKGYTF
D gene: TRBD1; clone size: -; J gene: TRBJ2-5; V gene: TRBV12-5; CDR3 DNA: TGTGCTAGTGGTTTCTCCAGGGGGCTAACGAAGACCCAGTACTTC; CDR3 protein: CASGFSRGLTKTQYF
D gene: TRBD1; clone size: -; J gene: TRBJ2-6; V gene: TRBV19; CDR3 DNA: TGTGCCAGTAGTCCCCCCTCCCGGACAGGTTTCATGTCCTCTGGGGCCAACGTCCTGACTTTC; CDR3 protein: CASSPPSRTGFMSSGANVLTF
D gene: -; clone size: -; J gene: TRBJ2-5; V gene: TRBV28; CDR3 DNA: TGTGCCAGCAGTTTACAGGGACTTAAAGAGACCCAGTACTTC; CDR3 protein: CASSLQGLKETQYF
D gene: -; clone size: -; J gene: TRBJ1-2; V gene: TRBV29-1; CDR3 DNA: TGCAGCGTTTTCCCACCCACGGGTGGCTATGGCTACACCTTC; CDR3 protein: CSVFPPTGGYGYTF
D gene: -; clone size: -; J gene: TRBJ2-7; V gene: TRBV6-4; CDR3 DNA: TGTGCCAGCAGTGGGCGATGCGCCAGGATCCAAATTTCCTACGAGCAGTACTTC; CDR3 protein: CASSGRCARIQISYEQYF
D gene: -; clone size: -; J gene: TRBJ2-7; V gene: TRBV2; CDR3 DNA: TGTGCCAGCAGTGAAGATGGGGCAGGGGAGGGATACGAGCAGTACTTC; CDR3 protein: CASSEDGAGEGYEQYF
D gene: -; clone size: -; J gene: TRBJ2-2; V gene: TRBV5-4; CDR3 DNA: TGTGCCAGCAGCTTGGCCGGGCTAGGCACCGGGGAGCTGTTTTTT; CDR3 protein: CASSLAGLGTGELFF
D gene: -; clone size: -; J gene: TRBJ1-1; V gene: TRBV19; CDR3 DNA: TGTGCCAGTAGCCGGGGGTTATTTGGGATGAACACTGAAGCTTTCTTT; CDR3 protein: CASSRGLFGMNTEAFF
D gene: -; clone size: -; J gene: TRBJ2-7; V gene: TRBV9; CDR3 DNA: TGTGCCAGCAGCGTGGACGGGTCCCAACCGAACGAGCAGTACTTC; CDR3 protein: CASSVDGSQPNEQYF
D gene: TRBD2; clone size: -; J gene: TRBJ2-3; V gene: TRBV18; CDR3 DNA: TGTGCCAGCTCACCCCGGACTAGCGGGAGGGGAGCAGATACGCAGTATTTT; CDR3 protein: CASSPRTSGRGADTQYF
D gene: -; clone size: -; J gene: TRBJ1-1; V gene: TRBV5-1; CDR3 DNA: TGCGCCAGCAGCTTGGTGGTACAGGGGAACACTGAAGCTTTCTTT; CDR3 protein: CASSLVVQGNTEAFF
D gene: -; clone size: -; J gene: TRBJ2-2; V gene: TRBV18; CDR3 DNA: TGTGCCAGCTCACCGACGGACTTACAGAACACCGGGGAGCTGTTTTTT; CDR3 protein: CASSPTDLQNTGELFF
D gene: -; clone size: -; J gene: TRBJ2-1; V gene: TRBV7-8; CDR3 DNA: TGTGCCAGCAGCTTAGATACTAGGATCGGTGAGCAGTTCTTC; CDR3 protein: CASSLDTRIGEQFF
D gene: -; clone size: -; J gene: TRBJ2-7; V gene: TRBV12-3/TRBV12-4; CDR3 DNA: TGTGCCAGCAGTTCCGGCGACAGTAAGTTGTACTTC; CDR3 protein: CASSSGDSKLYF
D gene: TRBD1; clone size: -; J gene: TRBJ1-2; V gene: TRBV6-1; CDR3 DNA: TGTGCCAGCAGACGCGACAGGGAACGGTCGAATGGCTACACCTTC; CDR3 protein: CASRRDRERSNGYTF
D gene: TRBD1; clone size: few; J gene: TRBJ2-7; V gene: TRBV19; CDR3 DNA: TGTGCCAGTAGTAACCGGGACAGGGGGGAATACGAGCAGTACTTC; CDR3 protein: CASSNRDRGEYEQYF
D gene: -; clone size: -; J gene: TRBJ2-3; V gene: TRBV12-3/TRBV12-4; CDR3 DNA: TGTGCCAGCAGCCGGGTCTTCCGAGATACGCAGTATTTT; CDR3 protein: CASSRVFRDTQYF
D gene: -; clone size: -; J gene: TRBJ2-7; V gene: TRBV4-1; CDR3 DNA: TGCGCCAGCAGCCAAGAATCTAAATTCTACGAGCAGTACTTC; CDR3 protein: CASSQESKFYEQYF
D gene: -; clone size: -; J gene: TRBJ1-4; V gene: TRBV11-3; CDR3 DNA: TGTGCCAGCAGCTTAGATGTGGGTAATGAAAAACTGTTTTTT; CDR3 protein: CASSLDVGNEKLFF
D gene: -; clone size: -; J gene: TRBJ2-2; V gene: TRBV7-7; CDR3 DNA: TGTGCTAGCAGCTTAGTTGCGAACACCGGGGAGCTGTTTTTT; CDR3 protein: CASSLVANTGELFF
D gene: -; clone size: -; J gene: TRBJ1-6; V gene: TRBV5-1; CDR3 DNA: TGCGCCAGCAGCTTGGTTCCTGTACGGTTTAATTCACCCCTCCACTTT; CDR3 protein: CASSLVPVRFNSPLHF
D gene: TRBD1; clone size: -; J gene: TRBJ1-4; V gene: TRBV19; CDR3 DNA: TGTGCCAGTAGTGCGGGACAGGAGCGTGAAAAACTGTTTTTT; CDR3 protein: CASSAGQEREKLFF
D gene: -; clone size: -; J gene: TRBJ1-2; V gene: TRBV2; CDR3 DNA: TGTGCCAGCAGTGAATGGCAGGGAGGCTACACCTTC; CDR3 protein: CASSEWQGGYTF
D gene: -; clone size: -; J gene: TRBJ2-3; V gene: TRBV28; CDR3 DNA: TGTGCCAGCACCCGGGTGAATACGCAGTATTTT; CDR3 protein: CASTRVNTQYF
D gene: TRBD1; clone size: -; J gene: TRBJ1-5; V gene: TRBV18; CDR3 DNA: TGTGCCAGCTCACCACCCGACAGGGCCAATCAGCCCCAGCATTTT; CDR3 protein: CASSPPDRANQPQHF
D gene: -; clone size: -; J gene: TRBJ1-5; V gene: TRBV27; CDR3 DNA: TGTGCCAGCAGTTTATGGGGGGACACCAATCAGCCCCAGCATTTT; CDR3 protein: CASSLWGDTNQPQHF
D gene: -; clone size: -; J gene: TRBJ1-1; V gene: TRBV3-1/TRBV3-2; CDR3 DNA: TGTGCCAGCAGCCAGGTCAGAGGGAACACTGAAGCTTTCTTT; CDR3 protein: CASSQVRGNTEAFF
D gene: -; clone size: once; J gene: TRBJ2-3; V gene: TRBV7-9; CDR3 DNA: TGTGCCAGCAGCTCCACAGATACGCAGTATTTT; CDR3 protein: CASSSTDTQYF
D gene: -; clone size: -; J gene: TRBJ2-5; V gene: TRBV4-2; CDR3 DNA: TGTGCCAGCAGCCACCACGTTGAGGAGACCCAGTACTTC; CDR3 protein: CASSHHVEETQYF
D gene: -; clone size: -; J gene: TRBJ1-6; V gene: TRBV28; CDR3 DNA: TGTGCCAGCAGTGGGGAGCGCGGAAGGGCGGTTGGCGCTTCACCCCTCCACTTT; CDR3 protein: CASSGERGRAVGASPLHF
D gene: -; clone size: few; J gene: TRBJ1-6; V gene: TRBV19; CDR3 DNA: TGTGCCAGTAGTATAGGATCACAAAATTCACCCCTCCACTTT; CDR3 protein: CASSIGSQNSPLHF
D gene: -; clone size: -; J gene: TRBJ1-5; V gene: TRBV5-6; CDR3 DNA: TGTGCCAGCAGCTCAGGACCGAGAGGGAGCAATCAGCCCCAGCATTTT; CDR3 protein: CASSSGPRGSNQPQHF
D gene: TRBD1; clone size: -; J gene: TRBJ2-7; V gene: TRBV28; CDR3 DNA: TGTGCCAGCAGCTCCCGGGACAGGGGCGCCAAAAGCTCCTACGAGCAGTACTTC; CDR3 protein: CASSSRDRGAKSSYEQYF
D gene: -; clone size: -; J gene: TRBJ2-7; V gene: TRBV12-3/TRBV12-4; CDR3 DNA: TGTGCCAGCAGTTTAAATGGATACGAGCAGTACTTC; CDR3 protein: CASSLNGYEQYF
D gene: -; clone size: -; J gene: TRBJ2-7; V gene: TRBV7-8; CDR3 DNA: TGTGCCAGCAGCCCCGGAAAGTCCTACGAGCAGTACTTC; CDR3 protein: CASSPGKSYEQYF
D gene: -; clone size: -; J gene: TRBJ2-7; V gene: TRBV27; CDR3 DNA: TGTGCCAGCAGTTATAACCGGGGCAACGAGCAGTACTTC; CDR3 protein: CASSYNRGNEQYF
D gene: TRBD1; clone size: few; J gene: TRBJ1-3; V gene: TRBV7-9; CDR3 DNA: TGTGCCAGCACCGCCGGGACAGGTCTTGGGTTCTCTGGAAACACCATATATTTT; CDR3 protein: CASTAGTGLGFSGNTIYF
D gene: TRBD1; clone size: -; J gene: TRBJ2-7; V gene: TRBV29-1; CDR3 DNA: TGCAGCGTTGTGGGACAGGGGAGCGAGCAGTACTTC; CDR3 protein: CSVVGQGSEQYF